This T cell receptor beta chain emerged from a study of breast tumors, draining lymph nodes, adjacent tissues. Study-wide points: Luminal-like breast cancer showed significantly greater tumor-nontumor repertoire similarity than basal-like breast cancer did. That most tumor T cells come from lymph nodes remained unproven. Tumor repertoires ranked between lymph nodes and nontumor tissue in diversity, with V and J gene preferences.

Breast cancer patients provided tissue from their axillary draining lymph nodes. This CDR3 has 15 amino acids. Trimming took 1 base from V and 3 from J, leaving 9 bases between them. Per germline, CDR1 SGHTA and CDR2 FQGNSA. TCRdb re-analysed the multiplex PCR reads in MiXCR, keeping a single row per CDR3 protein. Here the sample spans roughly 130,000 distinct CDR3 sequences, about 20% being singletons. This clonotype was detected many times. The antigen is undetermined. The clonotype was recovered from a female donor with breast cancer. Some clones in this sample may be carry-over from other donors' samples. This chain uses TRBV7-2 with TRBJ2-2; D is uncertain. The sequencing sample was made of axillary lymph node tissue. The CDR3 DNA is TGTGCCAGCAGCTTAGGGCCGGCGGACACCGGGGAGCTGTTTTTT. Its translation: CASSLGPADTGELFF.